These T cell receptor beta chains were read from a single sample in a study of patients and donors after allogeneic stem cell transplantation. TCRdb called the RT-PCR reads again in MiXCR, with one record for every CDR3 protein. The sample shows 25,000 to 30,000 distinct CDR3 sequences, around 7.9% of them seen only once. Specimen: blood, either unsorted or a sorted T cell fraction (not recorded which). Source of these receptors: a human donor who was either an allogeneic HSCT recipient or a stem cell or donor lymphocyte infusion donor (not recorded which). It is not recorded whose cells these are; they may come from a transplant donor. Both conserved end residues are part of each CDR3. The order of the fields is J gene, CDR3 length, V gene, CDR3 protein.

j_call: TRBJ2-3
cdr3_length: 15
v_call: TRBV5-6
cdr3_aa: CASSFLKGLTDTQYF

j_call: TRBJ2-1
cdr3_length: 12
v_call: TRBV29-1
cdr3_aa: CSVDNSYNEQFF

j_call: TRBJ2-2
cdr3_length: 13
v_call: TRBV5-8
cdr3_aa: CARTLYNTGELFF

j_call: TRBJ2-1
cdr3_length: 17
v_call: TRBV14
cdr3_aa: CASSRATSGRMGVDQFF

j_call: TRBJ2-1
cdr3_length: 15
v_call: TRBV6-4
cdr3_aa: CASSAYGTSRDEQFF

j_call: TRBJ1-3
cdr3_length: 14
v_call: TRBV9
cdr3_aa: CASSGDHPGRTIYF

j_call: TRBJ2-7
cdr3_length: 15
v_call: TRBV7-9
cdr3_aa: CASSFLTGGRDEQYF

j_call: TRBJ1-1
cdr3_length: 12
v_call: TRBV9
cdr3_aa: CASSTSDTEAFF

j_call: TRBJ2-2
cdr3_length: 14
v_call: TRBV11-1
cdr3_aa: CASSQGLGAGELFF

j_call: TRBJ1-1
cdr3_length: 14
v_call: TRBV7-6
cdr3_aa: CASSPRAVNTEAFF

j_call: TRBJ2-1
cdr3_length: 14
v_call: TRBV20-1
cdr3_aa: CSGNLAGMANEQFF

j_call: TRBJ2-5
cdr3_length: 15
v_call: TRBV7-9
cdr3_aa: CASSLATGYQETQYF

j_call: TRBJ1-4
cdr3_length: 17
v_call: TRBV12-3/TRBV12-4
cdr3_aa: CASSWNEGPSTNEKLFF

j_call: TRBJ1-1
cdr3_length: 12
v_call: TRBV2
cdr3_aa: CASRTGDTEAFF

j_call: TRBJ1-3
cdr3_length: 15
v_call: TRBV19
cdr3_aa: CASRLDRSSGNTIYF

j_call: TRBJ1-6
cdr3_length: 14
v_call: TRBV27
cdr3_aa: CASSGRQGHSPLHF

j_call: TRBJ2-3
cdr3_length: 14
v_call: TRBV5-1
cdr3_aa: CASSLGTSRSTQYF

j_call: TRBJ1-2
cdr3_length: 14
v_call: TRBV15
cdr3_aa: CATSRGSEIYGYTF

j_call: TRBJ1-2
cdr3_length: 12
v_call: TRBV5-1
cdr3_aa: CASSLDSWGYTF

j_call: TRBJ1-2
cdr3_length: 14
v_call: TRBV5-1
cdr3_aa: CASSSEEGAYGYTF

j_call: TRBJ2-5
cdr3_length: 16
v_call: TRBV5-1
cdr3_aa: CASSSMQGEGQETQYF

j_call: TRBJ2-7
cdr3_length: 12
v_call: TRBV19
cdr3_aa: CAAGTGGVEQYF

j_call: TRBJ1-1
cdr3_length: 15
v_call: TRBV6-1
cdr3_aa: CASSLRLDRFTEAFF

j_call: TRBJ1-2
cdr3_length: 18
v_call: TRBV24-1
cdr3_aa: CATSDPVTTGFGESGYTF

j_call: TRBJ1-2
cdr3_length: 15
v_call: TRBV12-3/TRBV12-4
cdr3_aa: CASSGYRGMVDGYTF

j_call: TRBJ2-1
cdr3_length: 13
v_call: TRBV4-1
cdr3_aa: CASSQEGNNEQFF

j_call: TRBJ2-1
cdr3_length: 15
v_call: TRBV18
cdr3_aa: CATSAGRSSYNEQFF

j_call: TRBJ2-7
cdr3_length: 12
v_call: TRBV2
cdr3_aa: CASRDRGYEQYF

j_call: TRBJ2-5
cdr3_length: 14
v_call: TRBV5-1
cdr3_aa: CASSWGTRGETQYF

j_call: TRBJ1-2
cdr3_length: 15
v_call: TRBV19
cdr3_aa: CASSPGTGDGYGYTF

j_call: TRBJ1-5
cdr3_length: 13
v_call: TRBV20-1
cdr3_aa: CSAKRDTNQPQHF

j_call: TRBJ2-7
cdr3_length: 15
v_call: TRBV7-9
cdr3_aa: CASSRTTGARGEQYF

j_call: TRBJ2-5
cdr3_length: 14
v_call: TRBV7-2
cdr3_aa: CASSLAGLLETQYF

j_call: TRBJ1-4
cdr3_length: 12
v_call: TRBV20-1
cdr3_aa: CSATEGSEKLFF

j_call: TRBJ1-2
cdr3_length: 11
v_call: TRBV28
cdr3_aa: CASSLLYGYTF